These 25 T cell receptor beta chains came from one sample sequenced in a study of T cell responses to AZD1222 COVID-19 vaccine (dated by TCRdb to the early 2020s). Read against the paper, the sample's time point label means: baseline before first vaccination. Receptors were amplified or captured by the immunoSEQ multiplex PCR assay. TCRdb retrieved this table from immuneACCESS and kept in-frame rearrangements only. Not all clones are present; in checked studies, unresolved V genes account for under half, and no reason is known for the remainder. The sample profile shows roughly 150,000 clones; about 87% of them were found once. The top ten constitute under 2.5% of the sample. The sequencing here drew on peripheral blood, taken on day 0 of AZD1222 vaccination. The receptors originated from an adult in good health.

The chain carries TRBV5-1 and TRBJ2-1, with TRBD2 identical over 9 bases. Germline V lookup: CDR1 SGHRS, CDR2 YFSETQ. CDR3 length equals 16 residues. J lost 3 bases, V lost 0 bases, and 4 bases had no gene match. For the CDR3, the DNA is TGCGCCAGCAGCTTGGGCGGGACTAGCAACTACAATGAGCAGTTCTTC. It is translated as CASSLGGTSNYNEQFF.

The CDR3 DNA reads as TGTGCCAGCAGCCCGACTAGCGGTACCTACGAGCAGTACTTC. Protein: CASSPTSGTYEQYF. J is TRBJ2-7 and V is TRBV6-5; 9 nucleotides line up with TRBD2. Germline CDR1 is MNHEY and CDR2 is SVGAGI. J lost 2 bases, V lost 6 bases, and 5 bases had no gene match. The CDR3 loop spans 14 amino acids.

The CDR3 loop reads CASSFREVAGASQETQYF. CDR3 nucleotides: TGTGCCAGCAGCTTCAGAGAAGTAGCGGGAGCTAGCCAAGAGACCCAGTACTTC. V usage is TRBV7-8 and J usage is TRBJ2-5; 9 bases map to TRBD2. This CDR3 has 18 amino acids. J lost 1 base, V lost 3 bases, and 12 bases had no gene match. Germline V CDR1 and CDR2: SGHVS, FQNEAQ.

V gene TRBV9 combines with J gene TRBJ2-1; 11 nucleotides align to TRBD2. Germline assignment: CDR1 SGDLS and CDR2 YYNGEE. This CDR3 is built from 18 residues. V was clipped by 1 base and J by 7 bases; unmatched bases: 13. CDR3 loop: CASSVSPLLTSGKNEQFF. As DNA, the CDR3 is TGTGCCAGCAGCGTATCCCCTCTGTTGACTAGCGGGAAGAATGAGCAGTTCTTC.

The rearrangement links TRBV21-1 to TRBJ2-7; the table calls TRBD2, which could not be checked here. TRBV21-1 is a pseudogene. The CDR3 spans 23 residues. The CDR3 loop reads CASSKPLDRTTTGLAGVRYEQYF. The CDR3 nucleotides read TGTGCCAGCAGCAAACCACTTGACCGCACGACAACGGGACTAGCGGGAGTAAGGTACGAGCAGTACTTC.

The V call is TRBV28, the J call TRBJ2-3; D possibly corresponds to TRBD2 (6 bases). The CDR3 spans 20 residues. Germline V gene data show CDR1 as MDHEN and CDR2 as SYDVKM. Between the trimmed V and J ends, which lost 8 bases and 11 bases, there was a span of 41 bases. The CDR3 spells CASGLPVRDFPPREEEGQYF. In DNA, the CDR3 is TGTGCCAGCGGCCTCCCTGTTCGGGACTTCCCCCCAAGGGAAGAGGAGGGGCAGTATTTT.

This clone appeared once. Written as DNA, the CDR3 is TGCAGCGTTTACGACAGGAGGGACGAGCAGTTCTTC. Its translation: CSVYDRRDEQFF. The chain recombines TRBV29-1 with TRBJ2-1, with D perhaps assigned TRBD1 or TRBD2 (6 bases each). Germline assignment: CDR1 SQVTM and CDR2 ANQGSEA. Trimming removed 5 bases at V and 10 bases at J, with 15 bases between. This CDR3 contains 12 residues.

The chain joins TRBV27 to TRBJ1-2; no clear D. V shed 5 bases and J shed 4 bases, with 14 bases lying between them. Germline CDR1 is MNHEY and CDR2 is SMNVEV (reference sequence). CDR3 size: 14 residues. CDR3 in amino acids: CASSPKFPIYGYTF. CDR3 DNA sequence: TGTGCCAGCAGTCCTAAATTCCCCATCTATGGCTACACCTTC.

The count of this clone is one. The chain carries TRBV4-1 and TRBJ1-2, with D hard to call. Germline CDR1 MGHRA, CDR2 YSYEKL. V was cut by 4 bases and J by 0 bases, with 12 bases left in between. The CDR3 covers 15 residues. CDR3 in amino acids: CASSLSPGANYGYTF. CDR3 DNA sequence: TGCGCCAGCAGCCTGTCTCCGGGAGCTAACTATGGCTACACCTTC.

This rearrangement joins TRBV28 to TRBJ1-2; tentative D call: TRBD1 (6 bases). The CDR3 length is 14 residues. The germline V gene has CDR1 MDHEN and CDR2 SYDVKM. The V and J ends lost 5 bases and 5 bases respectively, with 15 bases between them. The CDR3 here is CASSEGHQGYGYTF. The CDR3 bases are TGTGCCAGCAGTGAAGGACATCAGGGGTATGGCTACACCTTC.

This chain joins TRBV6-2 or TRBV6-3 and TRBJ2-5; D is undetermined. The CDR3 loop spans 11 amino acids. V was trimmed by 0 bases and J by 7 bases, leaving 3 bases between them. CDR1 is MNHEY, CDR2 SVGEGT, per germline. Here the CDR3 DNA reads TGTGCCAGCAGTTACTCAGGGACCCAGTACTTC. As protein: CASSYSGTQYF.

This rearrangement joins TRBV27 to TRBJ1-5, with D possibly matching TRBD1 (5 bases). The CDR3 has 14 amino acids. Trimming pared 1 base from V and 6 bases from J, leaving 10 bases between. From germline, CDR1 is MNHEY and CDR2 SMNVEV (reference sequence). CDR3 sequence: CASSLWGSGQPQHF. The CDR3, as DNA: TGTGCCAGCAGTTTATGGGGGTCGGGTCAGCCCCAGCATTTT.

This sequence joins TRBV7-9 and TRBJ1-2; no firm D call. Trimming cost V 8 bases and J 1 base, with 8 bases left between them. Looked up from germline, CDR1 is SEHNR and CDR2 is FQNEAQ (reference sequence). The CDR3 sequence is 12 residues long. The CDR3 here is CASHGGNYGYTF. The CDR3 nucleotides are TGTGCCAGCCACGGAGGTAACTATGGCTACACCTTC.

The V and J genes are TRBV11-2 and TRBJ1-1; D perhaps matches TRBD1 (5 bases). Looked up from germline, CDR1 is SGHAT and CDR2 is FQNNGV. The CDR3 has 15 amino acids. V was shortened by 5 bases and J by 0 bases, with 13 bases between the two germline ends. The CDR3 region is CASSPYLQVNTEAFF. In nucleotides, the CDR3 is TGTGCCAGCAGCCCTTACTTACAGGTGAACACTGAAGCTTTCTTT. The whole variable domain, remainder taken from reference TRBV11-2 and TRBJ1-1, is EAGVAQSPRYKIIEKRQSVAFWCNPISGHATLYWYQQILGQGPKLLIQFQNNGVVDDSQLPKDRFSAERLKGVDSTLKIQPAKLEDSAVYLCASSPYLQVNTEAFFGQGTRLTVV.

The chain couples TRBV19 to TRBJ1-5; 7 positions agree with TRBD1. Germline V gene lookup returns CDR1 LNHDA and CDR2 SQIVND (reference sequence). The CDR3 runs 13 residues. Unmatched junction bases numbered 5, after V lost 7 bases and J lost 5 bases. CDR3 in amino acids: CASTRGLHQPQHF. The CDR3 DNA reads TGTGCCAGTACTAGGGGGCTCCATCAGCCCCAGCATTTT.

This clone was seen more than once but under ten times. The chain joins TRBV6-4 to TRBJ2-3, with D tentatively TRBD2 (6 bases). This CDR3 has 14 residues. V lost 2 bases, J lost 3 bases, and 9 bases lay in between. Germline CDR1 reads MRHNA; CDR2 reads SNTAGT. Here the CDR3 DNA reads TGTGCCAGCAGTGACGGGGAGGAGACAGATACGCAGTATTTT. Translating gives CASSDGEETDTQYF.

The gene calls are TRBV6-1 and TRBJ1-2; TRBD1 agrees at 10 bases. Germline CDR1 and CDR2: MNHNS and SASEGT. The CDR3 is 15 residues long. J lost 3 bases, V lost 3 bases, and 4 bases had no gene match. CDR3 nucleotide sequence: TGTGCCAGCAGTGAGAAGGGACAGGGGTACTATGGCTACACCTTC. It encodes CASSEKGQGYYGYTF.

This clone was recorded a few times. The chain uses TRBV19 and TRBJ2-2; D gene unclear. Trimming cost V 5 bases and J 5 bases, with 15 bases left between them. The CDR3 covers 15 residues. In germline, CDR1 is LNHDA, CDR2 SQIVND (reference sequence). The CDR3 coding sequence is TGTGCCAGTAGTCCTGACGGCCTAGGGACCGGGGAGCTGTTTTTT. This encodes CASSPDGLGTGELFF.

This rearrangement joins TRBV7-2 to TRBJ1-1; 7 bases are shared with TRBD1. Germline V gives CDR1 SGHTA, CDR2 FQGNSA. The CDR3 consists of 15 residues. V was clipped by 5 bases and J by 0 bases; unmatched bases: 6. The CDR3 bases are TGTGCCAGCAGCAAAACGGGACAGATGAACACTGAAGCTTTCTTT. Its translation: CASSKTGQMNTEAFF.

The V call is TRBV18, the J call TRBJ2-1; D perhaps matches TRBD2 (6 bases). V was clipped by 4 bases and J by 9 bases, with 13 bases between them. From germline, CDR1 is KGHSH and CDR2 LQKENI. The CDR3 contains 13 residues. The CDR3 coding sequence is TGTGCCAGCTCACGGGACTTCATTAGTGAGCAGTTCTTC. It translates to CASSRDFISEQFF.

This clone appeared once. The CDR3 DNA reads TGTGCCAGCAGTTCGCTCGGCGGGGGCAGAAACTATGGCTACACCTTC. Protein product: CASSSLGGGRNYGYTF. This chain connects TRBV28 to TRBJ1-2, with D perhaps TRBD1 (6 bases). Germline values: CDR1 MDHEN, CDR2 SYDVKM. The ends were cut back, 4 bases at V and 2 bases at J, with 17 bases in the middle. This CDR3 contains 16 residues.

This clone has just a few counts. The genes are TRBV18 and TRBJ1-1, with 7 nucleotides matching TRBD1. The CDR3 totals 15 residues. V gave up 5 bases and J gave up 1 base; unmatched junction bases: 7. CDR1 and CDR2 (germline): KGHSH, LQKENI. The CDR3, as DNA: TGTGCCAGCTCAAAAATCGGGACAGAGAACACTGAAGCTTTCTTT. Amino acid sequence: CASSKIGTENTEAFF.

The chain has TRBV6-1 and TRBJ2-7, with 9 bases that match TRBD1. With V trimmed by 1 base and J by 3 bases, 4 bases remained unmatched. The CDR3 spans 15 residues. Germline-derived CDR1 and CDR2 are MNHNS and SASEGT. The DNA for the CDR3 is TGTGCCAGCAGTGAAGTAATGGGACAGGGCTACGAGCAGTACTTC. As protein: CASSEVMGQGYEQYF.

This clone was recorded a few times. CDR3 in amino acids: CASSLDGNSGNTIYF. The CDR3 DNA reads as TGTGCCAGCAGCTTGGACGGGAACTCTGGAAACACCATATATTTT. The chain employs TRBV7-3 and TRBJ1-3; the D is unclear. The length of the CDR3 is 15 residues. Germline-derived CDR1 and CDR2 are SGHTA and FQGTGA. The V end lost 3 bases, the J end lost 0 bases, and 9 bases lay between the germline ends. Full variable domain (missing parts from reference TRBV7-3 and TRBJ1-3): GAGVSQTPSNKVTEKGKYVELRCDPISGHTALYWYRQSLGQGPEFLIYFQGTGAADDSGLPNDRFFAVRPEGSVSTLKIQRTERGDSAVYLCASSLDGNSGNTIYFGEGSWLTVV.

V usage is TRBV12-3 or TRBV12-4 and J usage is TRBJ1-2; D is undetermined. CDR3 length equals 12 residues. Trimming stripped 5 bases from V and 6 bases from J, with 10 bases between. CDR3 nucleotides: TGTGCCAGCAGTCCGGGAAGTCATGGCTACACCTTC. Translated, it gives CASSPGSHGYTF.